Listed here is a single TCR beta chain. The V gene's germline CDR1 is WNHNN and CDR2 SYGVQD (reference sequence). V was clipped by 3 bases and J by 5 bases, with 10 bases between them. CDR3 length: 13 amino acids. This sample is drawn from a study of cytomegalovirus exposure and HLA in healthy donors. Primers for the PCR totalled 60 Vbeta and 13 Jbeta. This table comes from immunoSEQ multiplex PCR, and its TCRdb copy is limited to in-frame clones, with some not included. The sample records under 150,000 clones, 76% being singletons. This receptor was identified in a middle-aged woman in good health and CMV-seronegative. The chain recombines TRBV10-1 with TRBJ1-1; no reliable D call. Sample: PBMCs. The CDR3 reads CASSDWGETEAFF. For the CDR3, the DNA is TGCGCCAGCAGTGACTGGGGAGAGACTGAAGCTTTCTTT.